Many counts were recorded for the clone carrying this T cell receptor (beta chain). The target antigen is unknown. TCRdb re-called the multiplex PCR reads through MiXCR, storing one row per CDR3 protein. The sample records about 47,000 distinct CDR3 sequences, about 21% being singletons. This sample was taken from a study of breast tumors, draining lymph nodes, adjacent tissues. Per germline, CDR1 SGHRS and CDR2 YFSETQ. After removal of 0 bases from V and 5 bases from J, the junction contained 5 bases not matched to a gene. This CDR3 spans 15 amino acids. The study, taken as a whole, reports: The lymph node origin of tumor T cells was framed as consistent with a hypothesis, not demonstrated. Data fit most tumor T cells coming from lymph node, expanding in tumor. Compared with lymph nodes, tumors were less diverse; compared with nontumor tissue, more.

Source material: breast tumor tissue. The sequence derives from a female donor with breast cancer. Some clones in this sample may be carry-over from other donors' samples. The genes are TRBV5-1 and TRBJ1-2; TRBD1 aligns across 9 bases. The CDR3 spells CASSLASGTGYGYTF. In DNA, the CDR3 is TGCGCCAGCAGCTTGGCCAGTGGGACAGGGTATGGCTACACCTTC.